One sample yielded the 18 T cell receptor beta chains listed below, sequenced in a study of cytomegalovirus exposure and HLA in healthy donors. Vbeta (60) and Jbeta (13) primers were used in the PCR. Profiling relied on immunoSEQ multiplex PCR, and the TCRdb table lists in-frame clones only, not all of them. The table records roughly 100,000 clones, roughly an eighth of them present only once. The sample was PBMCs. The receptors originated from a man in his forties or fifties in good health and CMV-seropositive.

This clone occurred a few times. This chain connects TRBV7-8 to TRBJ2-7; weak D call: TRBD2 (5 bases). Trimming pared 1 base from V and 6 bases from J, leaving 7 bases between. Germline CDR1 is SGHVS and CDR2 is FQNEAQ. This CDR3 is built from 12 residues. The CDR3, as DNA: TGTGCCAGCAGCTTAGTAGCGCTCGAGCAGTACTTC. Amino acid sequence: CASSLVALEQYF.

The rearrangement uses TRBV11-2 and TRBJ2-7, with D possibly matching TRBD2 (6 bases). In germline, CDR1 is SGHAT, CDR2 FQNNGV. The V end lost 5 bases, the J end lost 6 bases, and 14 bases lay between the germline ends. CDR3 length equals 13 residues. DNA of the CDR3: TGTGCCAGCAGCCCAGACCGGGAGCGCGAGCAGTACTTC. It is translated as CASSPDREREQYF.

This clone was seen a handful of times. The chain has TRBV18 and TRBJ2-3; 12 bases align to TRBD2. Trimming removed 3 bases from V and 1 base from J; junction bases left unmatched: 2. Germline V gene data show CDR1 as KGHSH and CDR2 as LQKENI. The CDR3 spans 16 residues. The CDR3 coding sequence is TGTGCCAGCTCACCTTGGACTAGCGGGGGCACAGATACGCAGTATTTT. This gives the protein CASSPWTSGGTDTQYF.

The gene calls are TRBV5-4 and TRBJ2-7; 7 nucleotides line up with TRBD1. From germline, CDR1 is SGHNT and CDR2 YYREEE (reference sequence). Trimming cost V 4 bases and J 5 bases; bases outside gene matches: 15. The length of the CDR3 is 16 residues. The CDR3 protein is CASSPSGYSTGDEQYF. The CDR3 region has the DNA TGTGCCAGCAGCCCGAGCGGCTACTCCACAGGGGACGAGCAGTACTTC.

As for this clone: Other DNA sequences from this sample encode an identical CDR3 as well. The rearrangement joins TRBV29-1 to TRBJ2-7; 7 bases fit TRBD1. CDR1 is SQVTM, CDR2 ANQGSEA, per germline. V shed 4 bases, J shed 1 base, and the junction held 1 base outside the gene matches. This CDR3 contains 12 residues. This chain's CDR3 is CSVGDSSYEQYF. The DNA for the CDR3 is TGCAGCGTTGGGGACAGTTCCTACGAGCAGTACTTC.

This sequence joins TRBV19 and TRBJ1-1; the D is unclear. This CDR3 is built from 17 residues. The V end lost 1 base, the J end lost 2 bases, and 17 bases lay between the germline ends. CDR1 LNHDA and CDR2 SQIVND come from the germline V gene (reference sequence). The CDR3 sequence is CASSIGGAPLYNTEAFF. The CDR3 DNA follows: TGTGCCAGTAGTATAGGTGGAGCCCCCTTATACAACACTGAAGCTTTCTTT.

The chain links TRBV28 to TRBJ2-2, with no clear D. The V gene's germline CDR1 is MDHEN and CDR2 SYDVKM. This CDR3 region has 13 residues. With 3 bases removed from V and 1 base from J, the gap between germline ends came to 3 bases. The CDR3 region has the DNA TGTGCCAGCAGTTTGAGGAACACCGGGGAGCTGTTTTTT. Encoded protein: CASSLRNTGELFF.

This clone was observed a handful of times. The chain has TRBV5-5 and TRBJ2-2, with D maybe TRBD1 (6 bases). CDR1 and CDR2 from the germline V gene are SGHKS and YYEKEE (reference sequence). CDR3 length: 15 residues. V was clipped by 2 bases and J by 0 bases, with 8 bases between them. The DNA for the CDR3 is TGTGCCAGCAGCTTAAGGGGGACGAACACCGGGGAGCTGTTTTTT. This codes for CASSLRGTNTGELFF.

This clone was picked up one time. The chain combines TRBV19 with TRBJ2-1; TRBD2 matches at 12 bases. From germline, CDR1 is LNHDA and CDR2 SQIVND (reference sequence). CDR3 length equals 16 residues. Trimming at V came to 5 bases and at J to 6 bases, leaving 8 bases not matched to a gene. CDR3 amino acids: CASSPHLLAGGNEQFF. CDR3 in DNA: TGTGCCAGTAGTCCGCATTTACTAGCGGGAGGCAATGAGCAGTTCTTC.

This clone was found a few times. V gene TRBV28 combines with J gene TRBJ1-1; 9 bases map to TRBD1. Germline V gene sequence: CDR1 MDHEN, CDR2 SYDVKM. The CDR3 is 15 amino acids. V lost 6 bases to trimming and J lost 6 bases; unmatched junction nucleotides: 11. The CDR3 region has the DNA TGTGCCAGCAGCCCTGGAGGGACAGGGAGCGCTGAAGCTTTCTTT. It yields the protein CASSPGGTGSAEAFF.

The chain combines TRBV5-4 with TRBJ2-7; 8 bases agree with TRBD2. The germline CDR1 and CDR2 sequences are SGHNT and YYREEE (reference sequence). This CDR3 region has 14 residues. After removal of 5 bases from V and 5 bases from J, the junction contained 9 bases not matched to a gene. CDR3 in amino acids: CASRPGLVDDEQYF. DNA for the CDR3: TGTGCCAGCAGGCCGGGACTAGTTGATGACGAGCAGTACTTC.

This clone was observed a few times. In nucleotides, the CDR3 is TGCGCCAGCAGTGCCCCCGGGAGGAACACTGAAGCTTTCTTT. It yields the protein CASSAPGRNTEAFF. The chain carries TRBV10-2 and TRBJ1-1; D not resolved. V dropped 4 bases and J dropped 1 base, with 10 bases sitting between them. In germline, CDR1 is WSHSY, CDR2 SAAADI. This CDR3 contains 14 residues.

This chain's CDR3 is CAISANGRAFGGEQYF. CDR3 in DNA: TGTGCCATCAGTGCCAACGGGAGGGCCTTTGGGGGCGAGCAGTACTTC. The rearrangement joins TRBV10-3 to TRBJ2-7; 8 positions match TRBD2. The V segment lost 4 bases and the J segment 6 bases; nucleotides outside the gene matches: 14. The germline gives CDR1 ENHRY, CDR2 SYGVKD. The CDR3 has 16 amino acids.

The V and J genes are TRBV5-1 and TRBJ2-3; TRBD2 aligns across 9 bases. Germline V gene sequence: CDR1 SGHRS, CDR2 YFSETQ. The length of the CDR3 is 15 residues. The V gene end was trimmed by 0 bases and the J gene end by 4 bases; junction bases not matched to a gene: 3. For the CDR3, the DNA is TGCGCCAGCAGCTTGGACGCGGGAGGGTCAGATACGCAGTATTTT. Residues: CASSLDAGGSDTQYF.

V is TRBV7-8 and J is TRBJ2-1; 7 nucleotides line up with TRBD2. This CDR3 is built from 14 residues. The V segment lost 3 bases and the J segment 2 bases; nucleotides outside the gene matches: 1. Germline-derived CDR1 and CDR2 are SGHVS and FQNEAQ. The CDR3 reads CASSLSGAYNEQFF. The CDR3 DNA reads TGTGCCAGCAGCTTGAGCGGGGCCTACAATGAGCAGTTCTTC.

This clone was counted only a few times. The CDR3 sequence: CASSSGSWETQYF. CDR3 DNA sequence: TGTGCCAGCAGCTCAGGAAGTTGGGAGACCCAGTACTTC. This chain joins TRBV28 and TRBJ2-5; D remains ambiguous. V was cut by 6 bases and J by 5 bases, with 13 bases left in between. In germline, CDR1 is MDHEN, CDR2 SYDVKM. The CDR3 runs 13 residues.

This clone was seen only a few times. The gene calls are TRBV10-3 and TRBJ1-1; tentatively, D is TRBD1 (5 bases). V was trimmed by 6 bases and J by 5 bases, leaving 16 bases between them. Germline V CDR1 and CDR2: ENHRY, SYGVKD. The CDR3 contains 14 residues. As DNA, the CDR3 is TGTGCCATCAGAGAGGGGAGCGGAGGTACTGAAGCTTTCTTT. It yields the protein CAIREGSGGTEAFF.

The chain joins TRBV5-4 to TRBJ1-5; TRBD1 is a possible D gene (5 bases). The CDR3 is 13 amino acids. Trimming pared 4 bases from V and 7 bases from J, leaving 12 bases between. Germline V CDR1 and CDR2: SGHNT, YYREEE (reference sequence). The CDR3 nucleotides read TGTGCCAGCAGCCTGGGGGGAGGGCAGCCCCAGCATTTT. Translating it yields CASSLGGGQPQHF.